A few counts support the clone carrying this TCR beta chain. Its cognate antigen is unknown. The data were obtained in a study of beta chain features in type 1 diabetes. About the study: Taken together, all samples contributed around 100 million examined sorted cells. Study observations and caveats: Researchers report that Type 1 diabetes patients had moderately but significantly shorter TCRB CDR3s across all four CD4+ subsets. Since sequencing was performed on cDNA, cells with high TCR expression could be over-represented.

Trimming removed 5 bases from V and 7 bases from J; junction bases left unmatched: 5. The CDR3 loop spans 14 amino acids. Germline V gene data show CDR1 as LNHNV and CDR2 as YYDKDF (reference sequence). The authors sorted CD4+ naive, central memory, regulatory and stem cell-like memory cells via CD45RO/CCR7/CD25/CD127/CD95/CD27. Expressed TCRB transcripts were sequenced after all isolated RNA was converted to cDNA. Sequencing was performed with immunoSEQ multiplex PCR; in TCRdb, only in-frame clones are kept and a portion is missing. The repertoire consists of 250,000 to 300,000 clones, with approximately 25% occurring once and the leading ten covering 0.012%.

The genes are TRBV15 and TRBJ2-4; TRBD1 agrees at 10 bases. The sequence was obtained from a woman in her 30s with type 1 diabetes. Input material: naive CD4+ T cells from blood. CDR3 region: CATSSRTGGNIQYF. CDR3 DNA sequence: TGTGCCACCAGCTCCCGGACAGGGGGGAACATTCAGTACTTC.